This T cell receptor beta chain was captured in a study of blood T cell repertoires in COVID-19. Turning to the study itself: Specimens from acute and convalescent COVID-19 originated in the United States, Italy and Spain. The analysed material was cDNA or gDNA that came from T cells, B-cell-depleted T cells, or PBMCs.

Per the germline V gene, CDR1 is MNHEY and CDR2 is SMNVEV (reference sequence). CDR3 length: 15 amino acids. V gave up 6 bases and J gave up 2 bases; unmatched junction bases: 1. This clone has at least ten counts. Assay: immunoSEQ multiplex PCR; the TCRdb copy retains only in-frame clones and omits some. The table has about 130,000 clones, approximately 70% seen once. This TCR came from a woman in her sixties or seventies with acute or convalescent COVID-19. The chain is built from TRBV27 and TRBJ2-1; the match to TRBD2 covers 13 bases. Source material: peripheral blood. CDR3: CASRGTSGTYNEQFF. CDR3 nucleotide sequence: TGTGCCAGCAGGGGGACTAGCGGGACCTACAATGAGCAGTTCTTC.